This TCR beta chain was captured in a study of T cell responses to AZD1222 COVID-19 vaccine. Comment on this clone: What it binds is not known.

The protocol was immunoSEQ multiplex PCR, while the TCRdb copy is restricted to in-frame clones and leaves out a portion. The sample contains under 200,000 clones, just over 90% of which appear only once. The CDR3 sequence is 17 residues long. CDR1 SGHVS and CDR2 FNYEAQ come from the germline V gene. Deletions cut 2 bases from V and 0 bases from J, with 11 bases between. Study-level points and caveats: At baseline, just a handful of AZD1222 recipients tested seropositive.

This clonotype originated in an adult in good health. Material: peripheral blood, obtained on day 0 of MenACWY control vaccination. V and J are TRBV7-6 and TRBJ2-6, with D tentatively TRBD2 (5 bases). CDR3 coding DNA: TGTGCCAGCAGCTTAAGCGGCCGGCTCTCTGGGGCCAACGTCCTGACTTTC. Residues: CASSLSGRLSGANVLTF.